The 22 T cell receptor beta chains reported below all come from one sample, sequenced in a study of chemoradiotherapy in HPV16-positive cancers. TCRdb keeps only in-frame clones here, not all; method: immunoSEQ multiplex PCR. The data contain about 7,000 clones, around 90% of them seen just once; the ten biggest clones take up 2% to 3%. The specimen was tumor tissue, collected from a patient who underwent chemoradiotherapy. Receptors were obtained from a human donor with HPV-associated anogenital cancer.

For the CDR3, the DNA is TGTGCCAGCAGCTTACAGGGGGGGAGAGCGGGATCAGCCTACGAGCAGTACTTC. This encodes CASSLQGGRAGSAYEQYF. This chain connects TRBV7-9 to TRBJ2-7; D tentatively reads TRBD1 or TRBD2 (7 bases each). V lost 2 bases to trimming and J lost 2 bases, with 22 bases between them. This CDR3 comprises 18 residues. Looked up from germline, CDR1 is SEHNR and CDR2 is FQNEAQ (reference sequence).

This chain uses TRBV29-1 with TRBJ1-1; D unresolved. The CDR3 is made up of 9 amino acids. Germline V CDR1 and CDR2: SQVTM, ANQGSEA. V was pared by 4 bases and J by 8 bases, with 5 bases between. The CDR3 DNA reads as TGCAGCGTTGGGGAGGAAGCTTTCTTT. Encoded protein: CSVGEEAFF.

V usage is TRBV29-1 and J usage is TRBJ2-7; D may correspond to TRBD1 or TRBD2 (5 bases each). Germline CDR1 SQVTM, CDR2 ANQGSEA. V was trimmed by 4 bases and J by 6 bases, leaving 16 bases between them. The CDR3 is 13 amino acids. Here the CDR3 reads CSVGGRVGAEQYF. The CDR3 nucleotides read TGCAGCGTTGGGGGCAGGGTCGGGGCCGAGCAGTACTTC.

The chain combines TRBV29-1 with TRBJ2-5, with D unresolved. The CDR3 spans 15 residues. Germline loops: CDR1 SQVTM, CDR2 ANQGSEA. Trimming took 2 bases from V and 3 from J, leaving 16 bases between them. CDR3 coding DNA: TGCAGCGTTGAACCGAGATTCGGGTTTGAAGAGACCCAGTACTTC. Its protein product is CSVEPRFGFEETQYF.

The J gene is TRBJ1-2, the V gene TRBV7-6; D uncertain. This CDR3 contains 16 residues. Germline CDR1 SGHVS, CDR2 FNYEAQ. V was cut by 1 base and J by 2 bases, with 14 bases left in between. CDR3 region: CASSLGMGNKNYGYTF. In nucleotides, the CDR3 is TGTGCCAGCAGCTTAGGTATGGGAAATAAGAACTATGGCTACACCTTC.

This chain's CDR3 is CASSSIHLDTQYF. CDR3 sequence (DNA): TGTGCCAGCAGCTCGATACATCTCGATACGCAGTATTTT. This sequence joins TRBV7-3 and TRBJ2-3; unclear D gene. The germline V gene encodes CDR1 SGHTA and CDR2 FQGTGA. V dropped 4 bases and J dropped 6 bases, with 11 bases sitting between them. The CDR3 contains 13 residues.

The rearrangement links TRBV6-1 to TRBJ2-7; 8 bases are shared with TRBD1. The CDR3 consists of 19 residues. The germline V gene has CDR1 MNHNS and CDR2 SASEGT. Losses at the gene ends were 4 bases for V and 2 bases for J; bases not matched to a gene: 19. The CDR3 reads CASSVRYHAPGQDPYEQYF. CDR3 DNA sequence: TGTGCCAGCAGTGTTCGTTACCACGCGCCGGGACAGGATCCCTACGAGCAGTACTTC.

V gene TRBV6-1 combines with J gene TRBJ2-7; 10 bases are shared with TRBD2. The germline V gene encodes CDR1 MNHNS and CDR2 SASEGT. The CDR3 has 16 residues. J lost 12 bases, V lost 4 bases, and 18 bases had no gene match. The DNA of the CDR3 is TGTGCCAGCAGTGCGCGCCCGACTAGCGGGTCTTCTTATGGGTACTTC. It translates to CASSARPTSGSSYGYF.

This sequence joins TRBV6-5 and TRBJ1-4; 9 nucleotides agree with TRBD1. The CDR3 length is 14 residues. The germline gives CDR1 MNHEY, CDR2 SVGAGI. V dropped 5 bases and J dropped 5; count of bases not matched to a gene: 3. CDR3 protein: CASSPDRGNEKLFF. CDR3 nucleotides: TGTGCCAGCAGTCCGGACAGGGGCAATGAAAAACTGTTTTTT.

The V gene is TRBV7-2, the J gene TRBJ2-7; D may be TRBD2 (5 bases). The CDR3 contains 17 residues. The V end was cut by 2 bases, the J end by 3 bases, with 20 bases between. Per germline, CDR1 SGHTA and CDR2 FQGNSA. Here the CDR3 reads CASSLSASTSVNYEQYF. In DNA form, the CDR3 reads TGTGCCAGCAGCTTATCGGCGTCAACTAGTGTAAACTACGAGCAGTACTTC.

CDR3 amino acids: CAWSGLVDSPLHF. Here the CDR3 DNA reads TGTGCCTGGTCGGGGCTGGTGGATTCACCCCTCCACTTT. The rearrangement joins TRBV30 to TRBJ1-6, with D possibly being TRBD1 (5 bases). Germline V gene sequence: CDR1 GTSNPN, CDR2 SVGIG (reference sequence). V shed 5 bases and J shed 8 bases, with 13 bases lying between them. This CDR3 is 13 amino acids long.

The V gene is TRBV5-6, the J gene TRBJ1-2; unclear D gene. Looked up from germline, CDR1 is SGHDT and CDR2 is YYEEEE. Trimming cost V 5 bases and J 3 bases, with 23 bases left between them. This CDR3 has 17 residues. The CDR3 sequence: CASRKALDGLRYYGYTF. DNA of the CDR3: TGTGCCAGCAGGAAAGCCTTGGACGGACTACGATACTATGGCTACACCTTC.

CDR3 sequence (DNA): TGTGCCAGCAGCAAAGGGGTAGCGGGGGGTAGTTGGAATGAGCAGTTCTTC. It codes for CASSKGVAGGSWNEQFF. The J gene is TRBJ2-1, the V gene TRBV7-3; TRBD2 matches 10 bases. V lost 5 bases to trimming and J lost 7 bases; unmatched junction nucleotides: 14. The V gene's germline CDR1 is SGHTA and CDR2 FQGTGA. This CDR3 comprises 17 residues.

V is TRBV6-1 and J is TRBJ2-3, with D possibly being TRBD1 (5 bases). The V gene's germline CDR1 is MNHNS and CDR2 SASEGT. The CDR3 runs to 12 residues. Trimming cost V 5 bases and J 6 bases, with 9 bases left between them. The CDR3 loop reads CASSTRVDTQYF. The CDR3 DNA is TGTGCCAGCAGTACCAGGGTCGATACGCAGTATTTT.

This sequence joins TRBV6-6 and TRBJ2-7, with D possibly being TRBD1 (5 bases). The CDR3 is made up of 14 amino acids. Deletions cut 10 bases from V and 3 bases from J, with 19 bases between. Germline V gene sequence: CDR1 MNHNY, CDR2 SVGAGI (reference sequence). In DNA, the CDR3 is TGTGCCAACCACCCGACGGACATGAACTACGAGCAGTACTTC. Translated: CANHPTDMNYEQYF.

V and J are TRBV29-1 and TRBJ2-1; TRBD2 is a possible D gene (6 bases). This CDR3 is 11 amino acids long. Trimming took 7 bases from V and 13 from J, leaving 17 bases between them. CDR1 is SQVTM, CDR2 ANQGSEA, per germline. CDR3 DNA: TGCAGCGCCGACCGCGGGGCGGACCAGTTCTTC. It encodes CSADRGADQFF.

This rearrangement joins TRBV4-1 to TRBJ2-7; 9 bases line up with TRBD1. The CDR3 spans 15 residues. Germline assignment: CDR1 MGHRA and CDR2 YSYEKL. V was clipped by 4 bases and J by 4 bases; unmatched bases: 8. The CDR3 loop is CASSRGRDRVYEQYF. CDR3 nucleotides: TGCGCCAGCAGCCGGGGCCGGGACAGGGTGTACGAGCAGTACTTC.

The rearrangement links TRBV21-1 to TRBJ2-5; the D call of TRBD1 is as the table states it, not checked on the DNA. TRBV21-1 is flagged as a pseudogene. This CDR3 has 16 residues. CDR3 in DNA: TGTGCCAGCAGCAAGGGCGATGCAGGGTGGAAAGAGACCCAGTACTTC. Amino acids: CASSKGDAGWKETQYF.

The CDR3, as DNA: TGCGCCAGCACCCCTGGGTACAGGTCTACTGGCTACACCTTC. Translated, it gives CASTPGYRSTGYTF. V is TRBV4-3 and J is TRBJ1-2; a possible D gene is TRBD1 (5 bases). CDR1 LGHNA and CDR2 YSLEER come from the germline V gene. CDR3 size: 14 residues. V lost 7 bases and J lost 7, with 19 bases in between.

The rearrangement joins TRBV9 to TRBJ2-7; 10 bases are shared with TRBD1. This CDR3 has 16 amino acids. In germline, CDR1 is SGDLS, CDR2 YYNGEE. V was clipped by 0 bases and J by 10 bases; unmatched bases: 13. The CDR3 here is CASSVGPGQGLIVQYF. The CDR3 bases are TGTGCCAGCAGCGTAGGCCCGGGACAGGGGTTAATAGTTCAGTACTTC.

This clone was seen only a few times. V gene TRBV7-9 combines with J gene TRBJ1-1, with D possibly TRBD1 on 6 matching bases. The CDR3 contains 13 residues. The germline gives CDR1 SEHNR, CDR2 FQNEAQ (reference sequence). V was cut by 3 bases and J by 4 bases, with 9 bases left in between. The CDR3 here is CASSLQGGTEAFF. The CDR3 bases are TGTGCCAGCAGCTTGCAAGGGGGCACTGAAGCTTTCTTT.

The chain combines TRBV2 with TRBJ2-7; D may be TRBD2 (6 bases). Per the germline V gene, CDR1 is SNHLY and CDR2 is FYNNEI. With 7 bases removed from V and 3 bases from J, the gap between germline ends came to 16 bases. The CDR3 extends over 14 amino acids. Here the CDR3 DNA reads TGTGCCAGCACTCGTTCCGGGGGTTTCTACGAGCAGTACTTC. This translates into CASTRSGGFYEQYF.